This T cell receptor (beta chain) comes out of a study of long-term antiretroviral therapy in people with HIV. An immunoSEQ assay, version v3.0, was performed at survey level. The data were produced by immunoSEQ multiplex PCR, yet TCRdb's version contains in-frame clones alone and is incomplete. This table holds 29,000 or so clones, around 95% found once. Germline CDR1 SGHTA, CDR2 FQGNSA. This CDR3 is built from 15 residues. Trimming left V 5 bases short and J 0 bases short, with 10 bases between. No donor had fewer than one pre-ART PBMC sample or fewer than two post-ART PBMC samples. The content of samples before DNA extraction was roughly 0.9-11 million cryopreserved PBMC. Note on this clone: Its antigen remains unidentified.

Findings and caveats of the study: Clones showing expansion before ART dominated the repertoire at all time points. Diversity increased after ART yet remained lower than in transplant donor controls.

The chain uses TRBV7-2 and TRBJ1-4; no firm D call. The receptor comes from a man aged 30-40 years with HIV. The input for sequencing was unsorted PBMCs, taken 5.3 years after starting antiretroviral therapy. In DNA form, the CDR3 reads TGTGCCAGCAGCCTTAGACCGGCAACTAATGAAAAACTGTTTTTT. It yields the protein CASSLRPATNEKLFF.